Each of the 18 T cell receptor beta chains below was sequenced from the same sample in a study of radiotherapy plus CTLA-4 blockade in lung cancer. Produced via immunoSEQ multiplex PCR; TCRdb's table is partial and in-frame only. The sample lists tens of thousands of clones; 78% were seen once. The specimen comprised peripheral blood, sampled from a patient treated with radiotherapy plus ipilimumab. The receptors derive from a human donor with non-small cell lung cancer who had a partial response to radiotherapy plus ipilimumab. Some clones in this sample may be carry-over from other donors' samples.

This rearrangement joins TRBV19 to TRBJ2-7; unclear D gene. Per germline, CDR1 LNHDA and CDR2 SQIVND (reference sequence). V was clipped by 3 bases and J by 0 bases, with 12 bases between them. CDR3 length: 15 amino acids. In DNA form, the CDR3 reads TGTGCCAGTAGTATTGGTGCGTGGAGCTCCTACGAGCAGTACTTC. Amino acids: CASSIGAWSSYEQYF.

The V gene is TRBV9, the J gene TRBJ1-1; tentative D call: TRBD1 (5 bases). Germline V gene lookup returns CDR1 SGDLS and CDR2 YYNGEE. Trimming took off 2 bases at V and 4 bases at J, with 9 bases between the two ends. The CDR3 loop spans 13 amino acids. Here the CDR3 reads CASSVRVGTEAFF. The CDR3 nucleotides are TGTGCCAGCAGCGTCAGGGTTGGCACTGAAGCTTTCTTT.

V gene TRBV9 combines with J gene TRBJ2-3; D is unresolved. Between the trimmed V and J ends, which lost 1 base and 2 bases, there was a span of 11 bases. Germline V lookup: CDR1 SGDLS, CDR2 YYNGEE. CDR3 length: 15 amino acids. This CDR3 reads CASSVFWRPTDTQYF. The CDR3 region has the DNA TGTGCCAGCAGCGTATTTTGGCGGCCCACAGATACGCAGTATTTT. Using reference TRBV9 and TRBJ2-3 for the parts outside the CDR3, the full variable domain is DSGVTQTPKHLITATGQRVTLRCSPRSGDLSVYWYQQSLDQGLQFLIQYYNGEERAKGNILERFSAQQFPDLHSELNLSSLELGDSALYFCASSVFWRPTDTQYFGPGTRLTVL.

The chain is built from TRBV18 and TRBJ1-4; possibly TRBD1 for D (5 bases). The V gene's germline CDR1 is KGHSH and CDR2 LQKENI. This CDR3 region has 14 residues. V was clipped by 2 bases and J by 3 bases, with 7 bases between them. In DNA, the CDR3 is TGTGCCAGCTCACCAGGGGCCCCTAATGAAAAACTGTTTTTT. Translating gives CASSPGAPNEKLFF.

V usage is TRBV6-6 and J usage is TRBJ1-1, with TRBD1 as a possible D gene (6 bases). Germline values: CDR1 MNHNY, CDR2 SVGAGI (reference sequence). The CDR3 runs 12 residues. V lost 2 bases and J 11 bases, leaving 12 bases between the germline ends. The CDR3 region has the DNA TGTGCCAGCAGTTACGAACAGGGTACCGCTTTCTTT. Translated, it gives CASSYEQGTAFF.

The rearrangement uses TRBV7-6 and TRBJ1-5; D is ambiguous. With 1 base removed from V and 5 bases from J, the gap between germline ends came to 9 bases. The CDR3 has 14 residues. The germline V gene has CDR1 SGHVS and CDR2 FNYEAQ. This chain's CDR3 is CASSLGPRYQPQHF. CDR3 in DNA: TGTGCCAGCAGCTTAGGGCCGCGGTATCAGCCCCAGCATTTT. The full variable domain, with the rest looked up from reference TRBV7-6 and TRBJ1-5, is GAGVSQSPRYKVTKRGQDVALRCDPISGHVSLYWYRQALGQGPEFLTYFNYEAQQDKSGLPNDRFSAERPEGSISTLTIQRTEQRDSAMYRCASSLGPRYQPQHFGDGTRLSIL.

This clone was detected only a few times. J is TRBJ2-1 and V is TRBV28; no definite D call. The CDR3 spans 15 residues. CDR1 is MDHEN, CDR2 SYDVKM, per germline. V was pared by 6 bases and J by 4 bases, with 16 bases between. CDR3 loop: CASRFTTASYNEQFF. DNA for the CDR3: TGTGCCAGCAGATTTACTACCGCTAGTTACAATGAGCAGTTCTTC.

The gene calls are TRBV15 and TRBJ2-7; the match to TRBD1 covers 7 bases. The CDR3 sequence is 15 residues long. Trimming cost V 2 bases and J 2 bases; bases outside gene matches: 6. Germline V gene sequence: CDR1 LNHNV, CDR2 YYDKDF (reference sequence). CDR3 sequence reads: CATSRSGQATYEQYF. DNA of the CDR3: TGTGCCACCAGCAGAAGCGGACAGGCCACCTACGAGCAGTACTTC.

The CDR3 bases are TGTGCCAGCAGTTCCCTGACAGGGAGGTACACTGAAGCTTTCTTT. Translated: CASSSLTGRYTEAFF. This chain uses TRBV28 with TRBJ1-1, with 7 bases aligning to TRBD1. Germline CDR1 and CDR2: MDHEN and SYDVKM. The V gene end was trimmed by 4 bases and the J gene end by 3 bases; junction bases not matched to a gene: 8. CDR3 length: 15 residues.

This clone occurred once. This chain uses TRBV5-1 with TRBJ1-6, with TRBD1 matching over 7 bases. With 4 bases clipped from V and 4 bases from J, the junction kept 2 bases outside the gene matches. Germline CDR1 SGHRS, CDR2 YFSETQ. This CDR3 has 14 amino acids. CDR3 nucleotide sequence: TGCGCCAGCAGCCAGGGACAGTATAATTCACCCCTCCACTTT. Translating gives CASSQGQYNSPLHF.

The gene calls are TRBV7-9 and TRBJ2-2, with D possibly matching TRBD1 (6 bases). V was pared by 4 bases and J by 5 bases, with 8 bases between. Germline V gives CDR1 SEHNR, CDR2 FQNEAQ (reference sequence). The CDR3 consists of 13 residues. This CDR3 is CASSSQGTGELFF. As DNA, the CDR3 is TGTGCCAGCAGCTCGCAGGGGACCGGGGAGCTGTTTTTT.

The chain has TRBV6-6 and TRBJ1-1; perhaps TRBD1 as D (5 bases). V dropped 6 bases and J dropped 4 bases, with 12 bases sitting between them. This CDR3 spans 13 amino acids. Germline V gene sequence: CDR1 MNHNY, CDR2 SVGAGI (reference sequence). CDR3 amino acids: CASSSQGRTEAFF. The CDR3 bases are TGTGCCAGCAGCTCCCAGGGTCGCACTGAAGCTTTCTTT.

This clone showed up just a few times. The rearrangement links TRBV6-6 to TRBJ2-7; maybe TRBD1 (5 bases). Germline CDR1 and CDR2: MNHNY and SVGAGI (reference sequence). V gave up 2 bases and J gave up 5 bases, with 13 bases separating them. CDR3 length: 14 amino acids. The CDR3 region is CASSYTQGRDEQYF. The CDR3 DNA reads TGTGCCAGCAGTTACACCCAGGGCCGGGACGAGCAGTACTTC.

V and J are TRBV9 and TRBJ1-1; D is ambiguous. This CDR3 contains 13 residues. With 0 bases removed from V and 6 bases from J, the gap between germline ends came to 9 bases. Per the germline V gene, CDR1 is SGDLS and CDR2 is YYNGEE. This CDR3 is CASSVEAGAEAFF. The CDR3 coding sequence is TGTGCCAGCAGCGTAGAGGCGGGCGCTGAAGCTTTCTTT.

The CDR3 nucleotides are TGTGCCAGCACCCCATCATGGGCTAGCGTGTACACAGATACGCAGTATTTT. As protein: CASTPSWASVYTDTQYF. The chain uses TRBV27 and TRBJ2-3; D is perhaps TRBD2 (6 bases). From germline, CDR1 is MNHEY and CDR2 SMNVEV (reference sequence). V lost 7 bases and J lost 2, with 22 bases in between. There are 17 residues in the CDR3.

The V gene is TRBV6-1, the J gene TRBJ2-7; no definite D call. V was trimmed by 7 bases and J by 7 bases, leaving 14 bases between them. The CDR3 runs to 12 residues. Germline CDR1 reads MNHNS; CDR2 reads SASEGT. The CDR3 region is CASTPEVGEQYF. The CDR3 DNA reads TGTGCCAGCACCCCTGAGGTGGGTGAGCAGTACTTC.

The genes are TRBV5-1 and TRBJ2-5; TRBD2 might be the D (6 bases). The ends were cut back, 4 bases at V and 4 bases at J, with 17 bases in the middle. Germline lookup yields CDR1 SGHRS and CDR2 YFSETQ. There are 15 residues in the CDR3. Here the CDR3 reads CASSRMEGHRETQYF. The CDR3 nucleotides read TGCGCCAGCAGCCGGATGGAGGGCCACCGAGAGACCCAGTACTTC.

This clone was seen a few times. The chain recombines TRBV7-9 with TRBJ2-7; TRBD1 is a possible D gene (6 bases). The CDR3 is 14 residues long. The V and J ends lost 0 bases and 6 bases respectively, with 12 bases between them. Per the germline V gene, CDR1 is SEHNR and CDR2 is FQNEAQ (reference sequence). The CDR3 reads CASSLAVRGSEQYF. The CDR3 bases are TGTGCCAGCAGCTTAGCGGTCAGGGGTTCCGAGCAGTACTTC. Supplemented by reference TRBV7-9 and TRBJ2-7, the full variable domain reads DTGVSQNPRHKITKRGQNVTFRCDPISEHNRLYWYRQTLGQGPEFLTYFQNEAQLEKSRLLSDRFSAERPKGSFSTLEIQRTEQGDSAMYLCASSLAVRGSEQYFGPGTRLTVT.